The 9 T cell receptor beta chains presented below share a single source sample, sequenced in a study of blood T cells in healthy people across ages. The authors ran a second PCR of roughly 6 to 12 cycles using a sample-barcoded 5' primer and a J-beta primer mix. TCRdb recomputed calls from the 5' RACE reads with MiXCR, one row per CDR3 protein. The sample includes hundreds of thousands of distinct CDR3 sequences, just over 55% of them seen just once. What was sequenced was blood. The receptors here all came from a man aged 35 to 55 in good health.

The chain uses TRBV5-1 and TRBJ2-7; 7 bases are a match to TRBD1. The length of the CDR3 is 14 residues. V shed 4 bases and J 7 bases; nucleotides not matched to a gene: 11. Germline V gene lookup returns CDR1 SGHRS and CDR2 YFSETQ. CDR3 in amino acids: CASSPGGVGNEQYF. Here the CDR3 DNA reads TGCGCCAGCAGCCCAGGGGGAGTTGGGAATGAGCAGTACTTC.

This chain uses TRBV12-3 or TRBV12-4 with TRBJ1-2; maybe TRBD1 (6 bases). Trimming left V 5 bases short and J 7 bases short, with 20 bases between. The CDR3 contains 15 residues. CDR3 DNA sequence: TGTGCCAGCAGTCCCCCTACGGGGGGCTGGTCTGGCTACACCTTC. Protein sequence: CASSPPTGGWSGYTF.

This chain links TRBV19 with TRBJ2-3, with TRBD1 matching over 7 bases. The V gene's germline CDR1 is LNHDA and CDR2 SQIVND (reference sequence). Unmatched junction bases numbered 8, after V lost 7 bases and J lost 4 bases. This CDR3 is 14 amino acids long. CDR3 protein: CASTEGANSDTQYF. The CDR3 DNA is TGTGCCAGTACTGAGGGGGCGAACTCAGATACGCAGTATTTT.

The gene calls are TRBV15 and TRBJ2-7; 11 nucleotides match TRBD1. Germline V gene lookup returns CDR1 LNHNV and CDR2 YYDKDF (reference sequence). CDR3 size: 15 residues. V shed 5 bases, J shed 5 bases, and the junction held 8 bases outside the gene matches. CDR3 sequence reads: CATSDGTGGRDEQYF. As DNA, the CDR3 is TGTGCCACCAGCGACGGGACAGGGGGGAGAGACGAGCAGTACTTC.

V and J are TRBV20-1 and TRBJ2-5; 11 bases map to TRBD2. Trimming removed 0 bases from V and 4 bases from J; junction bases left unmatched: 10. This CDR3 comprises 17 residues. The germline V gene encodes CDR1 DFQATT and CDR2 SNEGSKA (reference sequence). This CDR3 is CSARDSGLAGGGETQYF. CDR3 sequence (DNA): TGCAGTGCTAGAGATAGCGGGCTAGCGGGGGGAGGAGAGACCCAGTACTTC.

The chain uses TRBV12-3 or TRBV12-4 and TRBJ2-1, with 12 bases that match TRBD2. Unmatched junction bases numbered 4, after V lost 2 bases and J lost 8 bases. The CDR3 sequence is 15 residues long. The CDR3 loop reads CASSLTSGRYDEQFF. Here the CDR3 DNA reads TGTGCCAGCAGTTTAACTAGCGGGAGGTACGATGAGCAGTTCTTC.

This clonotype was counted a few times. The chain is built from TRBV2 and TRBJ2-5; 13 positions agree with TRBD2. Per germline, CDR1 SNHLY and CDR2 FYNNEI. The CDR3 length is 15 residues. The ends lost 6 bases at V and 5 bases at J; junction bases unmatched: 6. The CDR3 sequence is CASRTSGGLWETQYF. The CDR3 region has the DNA TGTGCCAGCAGGACTAGCGGGGGGCTTTGGGAGACCCAGTACTTC.

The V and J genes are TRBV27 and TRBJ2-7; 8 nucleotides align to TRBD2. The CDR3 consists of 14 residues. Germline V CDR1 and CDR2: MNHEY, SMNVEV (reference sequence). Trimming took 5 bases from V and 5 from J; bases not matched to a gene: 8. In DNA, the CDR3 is TGTGCCAGCAGTCTGGGACTAGGGGGGAACGAGCAGTACTTC. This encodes CASSLGLGGNEQYF.

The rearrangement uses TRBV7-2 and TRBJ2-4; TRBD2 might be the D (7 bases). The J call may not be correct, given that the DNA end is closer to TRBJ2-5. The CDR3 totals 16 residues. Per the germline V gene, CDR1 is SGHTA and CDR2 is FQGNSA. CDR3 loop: CASSLDFSRGLETQYF. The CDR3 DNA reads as TGTGCCAGCAGCTTAGATTTTTCGCGGGGGCTAGAGACCCAGTACTTC.